This section outlines one T cell receptor (beta chain) sequence together with its context. This specimen comes from a study of cytomegalovirus exposure and HLA in healthy donors. PCR primers comprised 60 Vbeta and 13 Jbeta primers. Clones were read by immunoSEQ multiplex PCR, and TCRdb kept only the in-frame ones, dropping some. This table holds roughly 140,000 clones, around a tenth found once. Germline CDR1 is PRHDT and CDR2 is FYEKMQ (reference sequence). V was clipped by 1 base and J by 4 bases; unmatched bases: 9. This CDR3 has 17 amino acids. The sequence was collected from a male donor in good health and CMV-seronegative. The V gene is TRBV13, the J gene TRBJ2-2; 7 positions agree with TRBD2. Source material: PBMCs. CDR3 in DNA: TGTGCCAGCAGCTTAGAAGGGCGACTAGCTATCACCGGGGAGCTGTTTTTT. Translated, it gives CASSLEGRLAITGELFF. The complete variable domain, with remaining parts taken from reference TRBV13 and TRBJ2-2, reads AAGVIQSPRHLIKEKRETATLKCYPIPRHDTVYWYQQGPGQDPQFLISFYEKMQSDKGSIPDRFSAQQFSDYHSELNMSSLELGDSALYFCASSLEGRLAITGELFFGEGSRLTVL.